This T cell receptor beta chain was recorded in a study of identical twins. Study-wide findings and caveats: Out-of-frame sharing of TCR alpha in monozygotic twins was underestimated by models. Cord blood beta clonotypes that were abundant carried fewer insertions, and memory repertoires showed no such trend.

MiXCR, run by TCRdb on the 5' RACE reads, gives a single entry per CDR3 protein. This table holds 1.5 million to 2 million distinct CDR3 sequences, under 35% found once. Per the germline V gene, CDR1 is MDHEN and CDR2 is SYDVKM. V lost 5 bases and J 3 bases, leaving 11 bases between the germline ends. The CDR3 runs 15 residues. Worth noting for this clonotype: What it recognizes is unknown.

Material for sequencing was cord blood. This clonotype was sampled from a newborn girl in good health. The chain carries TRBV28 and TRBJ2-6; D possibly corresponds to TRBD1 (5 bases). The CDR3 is CASSVNQGGANVLTF. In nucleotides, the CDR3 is TGTGCCAGCAGTGTAAACCAGGGTGGGGCCAACGTCCTGACTTTC.